The 27 T cell receptor beta chains given below trace back to one sample, sequenced in a study of neurological immune-mediated disorders. TCRdb independently ran MiXCR on the 5' RACE reads; one entry per CDR3 protein. The sample records 53,000 or so distinct CDR3 sequences, 8% to 9% being singletons. Time point reported: longitudinal time-point 3. The sequencing sample was made of PBMCs. Source of these receptors: a middle-aged woman in good health.

This clonotype was seen many times. The chain recombines TRBV4-2 with TRBJ2-4; D might be TRBD1 (6 bases). Germline loops: CDR1 LGHNA, CDR2 YNFKEQ. The V end lost 4 bases, the J end lost 6 bases, and 25 bases lay between the germline ends. This CDR3 contains 18 residues. The CDR3 reads CASSPLLSRGSQLNIQYF. The CDR3 region has the DNA TGTGCCAGCAGCCCCCTCCTTTCTAGGGGGAGCCAATTAAACATTCAGTACTTC.

This clonotype was counted many times. This chain uses TRBV4-3 with TRBJ2-7; tentatively, D is TRBD1 (5 bases). CDR1 is LGHNA and CDR2 is YSLEER in the germline V gene. The CDR3 has 16 residues. Trimming shortened V by 0 bases and J by 4 bases, and 16 bases separated the two germline ends. The chain's CDR3 is CASSQEPSDSTYEQYF. In DNA, the CDR3 is TGCGCCAGCAGCCAAGAGCCCTCCGACAGCACGTACGAGCAGTACTTC.

There are many counts of this clonotype. The V gene is TRBV18, the J gene TRBJ2-1; a possible D gene is TRBD2 (6 bases). This CDR3 spans 11 amino acids. Trimming removed 6 bases at V and 10 bases at J, with 10 bases between. CDR1 and CDR2 from the germline V gene are KGHSH and LQKENI. CDR3 sequence reads: CASSPSEEQFF. In nucleotides, the CDR3 is TGTGCCAGCTCGCCTAGCGAAGAGCAGTTCTTC.

The table lists this clonotype with many counts. The chain joins TRBV6-2 or TRBV6-3 to TRBJ2-5, with TRBD1 matching over 8 bases. The CDR3 runs to 15 residues. V was pared by 0 bases and J by 5 bases, with 5 bases of the junction left unmatched. CDR1 is MNHEY, CDR2 SVGEGT, per germline. This CDR3 is CASSYSETGVETQYF. The DNA for the CDR3 is TGTGCCAGCAGTTACTCGGAGACAGGGGTGGAGACCCAGTACTTC.

In its sample, this clonotype was seen a few times. V is TRBV7-6 and J is TRBJ2-3; D is possibly TRBD2 (6 bases). Germline V gene data show CDR1 as SGHVS and CDR2 as FNYEAQ. The V and J ends lost 2 bases and 0 bases respectively, with 12 bases between them. The CDR3 consists of 16 residues. This CDR3 is CASSLTSWGSTDTQYF. The CDR3 DNA reads TGTGCCAGCAGCTTAACTAGCTGGGGAAGCACAGATACGCAGTATTTT.

In this sample, this clonotype turned up a few times. This sequence joins TRBV20-1 and TRBJ1-4, with 7 nucleotides matching TRBD1. Trimming took 2 bases from V and 3 from J; bases not matched to a gene: 12. The CDR3 extends over 17 amino acids. CDR1 and CDR2 from the germline V gene are DFQATT and SNEGSKA (reference sequence). CDR3 DNA: TGCAGTGCTAGACCACCAACAGGGGTCGGGGCTAATGAAAAACTGTTTTTT. It is translated as CSARPPTGVGANEKLFF.

This clonotype appeared many times. The V and J genes are TRBV4-3 and TRBJ2-2; a possible D gene is TRBD2 (5 bases). The CDR3 extends over 17 amino acids. CDR1 and CDR2 (germline): LGHNA, YSLEER. V gave up 0 bases and J gave up 2 bases, with 13 bases separating them. CDR3 in amino acids: CASSQEGLAVNTGELFF. CDR3 coding DNA: TGCGCCAGCAGCCAAGAGGGCCTAGCTGTAAACACCGGGGAGCTGTTTTTT.

CDR3 in DNA: TGCGCCAGCAGCCAAGATCCAGGGGCATTTGGCTACACCTTC. This translates into CASSQDPGAFGYTF. This sequence joins TRBV4-3 and TRBJ1-2, with a weak D call TRBD1 (6 bases). Germline V gives CDR1 LGHNA, CDR2 YSLEER. CDR3 length equals 14 residues. V was shortened by 0 bases and J by 7 bases, with 12 bases between the two germline ends.

The sample holds many counts of this clonotype. The V call is TRBV4-1, the J call TRBJ2-2; either TRBD1 or TRBD2 may fit D (5 bases each). This CDR3 comprises 17 residues. V was trimmed by 1 base and J by 0 bases, leaving 12 bases between them. CDR1 is MGHRA and CDR2 is YSYEKL in the germline V gene. The CDR3 DNA is TGCGCCAGCAGCCAAGTAAAGGGGACGGCGAACACCGGGGAGCTGTTTTTT. Amino acid sequence: CASSQVKGTANTGELFF.

This clonotype has at least ten counts. The chain combines TRBV20-1 with TRBJ2-1; no firm D call. Germline CDR1 is DFQATT and CDR2 is SNEGSKA (reference sequence). The ends were cut back, 3 bases at V and 1 base at J, with 7 bases in the middle. CDR3 size: 13 residues. The chain's CDR3 is CSASRQSYNEQFF. The CDR3, as DNA: TGCAGTGCTAGTCGTCAGTCCTACAATGAGCAGTTCTTC.

This clonotype occurred many times. The V call is TRBV6-1, the J call TRBJ1-3, with unresolved D. The V and J ends lost 1 base and 0 bases respectively, with 4 bases between them. This CDR3 is built from 14 residues. Germline CDR1 and CDR2: MNHNS and SASEGT. Here the CDR3 DNA reads TGTGCCAGCAGTGAAGGCAGCTCTGGAAACACCATATATTTT. It codes for CASSEGSSGNTIYF.

There are many counts of this clonotype. The rearrangement joins TRBV7-2 to TRBJ1-4; 11 nucleotides agree with TRBD1. The V gene's germline CDR1 is SGHTA and CDR2 FQGNSA. CDR3 size: 15 residues. Trimming cost V 5 bases and J 7 bases; bases outside gene matches: 6. CDR3 protein: CASSAPGTGGEKLFF. The CDR3 nucleotides are TGTGCCAGCAGCGCTCCGGGGACAGGGGGTGAAAAACTGTTTTTT.

In this sample, this clonotype turned up many times. The V call is TRBV12-3 or TRBV12-4, the J call TRBJ1-5; 9 bases line up with TRBD1. The CDR3 has 15 residues. V gave up 8 bases and J gave up 1 base; unmatched junction bases: 6. In DNA form, the CDR3 reads TGTGCCAGCCAGCCCGGGACAGGGAGCAATCAGCCCCAGCATTTT. Amino acids: CASQPGTGSNQPQHF.

This clonotype was seen ten or more times. The chain couples TRBV5-1 to TRBJ1-1, with 11 bases lining up with TRBD1. Unmatched junction bases numbered 2, after V lost 4 bases and J lost 3 bases. Germline V lookup: CDR1 SGHRS, CDR2 YFSETQ. CDR3 length: 14 amino acids. CDR3 DNA sequence: TGCGCCAGCAGCGAGGGACAGGGGGACACTGAAGCTTTCTTT. Its protein is CASSEGQGDTEAFF.

This clonotype has more than one count but fewer than ten. The rearrangement links TRBV20-1 to TRBJ1-1; no reliable D call. With 3 bases removed from V and 2 bases from J, the gap between germline ends came to 4 bases. Germline assignment: CDR1 DFQATT and CDR2 SNEGSKA (reference sequence). CDR3 length: 11 residues. CDR3 nucleotide sequence: TGCAGTGCTAGGGTAAACACTGAAGCTTTCTTT. This encodes CSARVNTEAFF.

This clonotype was recorded at least ten times. The chain joins TRBV20-1 to TRBJ1-2, with TRBD1 matching 9 bases. The CDR3 spans 15 residues. With 5 bases clipped from V and 2 bases from J, the junction kept 9 bases outside the gene matches. Germline V gives CDR1 DFQATT, CDR2 SNEGSKA (reference sequence). The CDR3 reads CSAFTGGRENYGYTF. The CDR3 DNA reads as TGCAGTGCTTTTACAGGGGGCAGAGAGAACTATGGCTACACCTTC.

This clonotype was recorded at least ten times. This chain connects TRBV7-2 to TRBJ2-7, with 8 bases lining up with TRBD2. Germline V gene lookup returns CDR1 SGHTA and CDR2 FQGNSA. The CDR3 loop spans 15 amino acids. The J segment lost 2 bases and the V segment lost 2 bases, leaving 5 bases of the junction unmatched. CDR3 loop: CASSLQTGGTYEQYF. The CDR3 DNA reads as TGTGCCAGCAGCTTACAGACGGGGGGGACCTACGAGCAGTACTTC.

This clonotype was observed many times. The chain uses TRBV20-1 and TRBJ2-3, with D tentatively TRBD1 (6 bases). Trimming left V 0 bases short and J 4 bases short, with 14 bases between. Germline-derived CDR1 and CDR2 are DFQATT and SNEGSKA (reference sequence). The CDR3 covers 15 residues. DNA for the CDR3: TGCAGTGCTAGAGATCTCCGGGACATTGCAGATACGCAGTATTTT. Translating gives CSARDLRDIADTQYF.

At least ten counts were recorded for this clonotype. V usage is TRBV5-1 and J usage is TRBJ2-7, with 11 bases identical to TRBD2. The germline CDR1 and CDR2 sequences are SGHRS and YFSETQ. With 0 bases clipped from V and 7 bases from J, the junction kept 6 bases outside the gene matches. This CDR3 has 15 residues. The CDR3 loop reads CASSLVSGGAEEQYF. In DNA, the CDR3 is TGCGCCAGCAGCTTGGTTAGCGGGGGGGCAGAAGAGCAGTACTTC.

This clonotype was found many times. The V gene is TRBV14, the J gene TRBJ2-7; 12 bases map to TRBD2. This CDR3 is built from 17 residues. V shed 1 base, J shed 5 bases, and the junction held 9 bases outside the gene matches. Germline values: CDR1 SGHDN, CDR2 FVKESK. As DNA, the CDR3 is TGTGCCAGCAGCCAAGGTCACCTAGCGGGAGGGCCGGACGAGCAGTACTTC. Translating gives CASSQGHLAGGPDEQYF.

This clonotype came up many times. This sequence joins TRBV5-1 and TRBJ2-5, with D tentatively TRBD1 (6 bases). CDR1 is SGHRS, CDR2 YFSETQ, per germline. This CDR3 contains 15 residues. V was cut by 0 bases and J by 1 base, with 10 bases left in between. CDR3 loop: CASSLGGQPQETQYF. The CDR3 coding sequence is TGCGCCAGCAGCTTGGGGGGACAACCCCAAGAGACCCAGTACTTC. Based on the CDR3 plus reference TRBV5-1 and TRBJ2-5, the full variable domain is KAGVTQTPRYLIKTRGQQVTLSCSPISGHRSVSWYQQTPGQGLQFLFEYFSETQRNKGNFPGRFSGRQFSNSRSEMNVSTLELGDSALYLCASSLGGQPQETQYFGPGTRLLVL.

This clonotype occurred many times. The chain recombines TRBV6-1 with TRBJ1-3; D gene unclear. The CDR3 sequence is 15 residues long. Germline CDR1 and CDR2: MNHNS and SASEGT. V lost 0 bases and J lost 2, with 8 bases in between. This CDR3 reads CASSEAPQAGNTIYF. Here the CDR3 DNA reads TGTGCCAGCAGTGAAGCTCCGCAGGCTGGAAACACCATATATTTT.

This clonotype was observed at least ten times. J is TRBJ1-1 and V is TRBV3-1; possibly TRBD1 for D (5 bases). CDR3 size: 13 residues. The V gene's germline CDR1 is LGHDT and CDR2 YNNKEL (reference sequence). The V and J ends lost 4 bases and 1 base respectively, with 7 bases between them. DNA of the CDR3: TGTGCCAGCAGCCTAAGGGGGAACACTGAAGCTTTCTTT. It encodes CASSLRGNTEAFF.

This clonotype has only a few counts. CDR3 in DNA: TGTGCCAGCAGCGACCGACCCTCAGCAGGAAACACCATATATTTT. It is translated as CASSDRPSAGNTIYF. This chain connects TRBV5-5 to TRBJ1-3; D is unresolved. V shed 4 bases and J shed 4 bases, with 15 bases lying between them. Germline CDR1 SGHKS, CDR2 YYEKEE (reference sequence). This CDR3 is 15 amino acids long. The full variable domain, its missing parts supplied by reference TRBV5-5 and TRBJ1-3, is DAGVTQSPTHLIKTRGQQVTLRCSPISGHKSVSWYQQVLGQGPQFIFQYYEKEERGRGNFPDRFSARQFPNYSSELNVNALLLGDSALYLCASSDRPSAGNTIYFGEGSWLTVV.

This clonotype was observed many times. The chain combines TRBV4-1 with TRBJ1-1; unclear D gene. CDR1 MGHRA and CDR2 YSYEKL come from the germline V gene. Trimming took off 1 base at V and 2 bases at J, with 8 bases between the two ends. The CDR3 runs 14 residues. CDR3 bases: TGCGCCAGCAGCCAAGGGAACCTCAACACTGAAGCTTTCTTT. Translation: CASSQGNLNTEAFF.

On this clonotype: Mismatch with germline at one junction end may stem from a read error. The chain's CDR3 is CSASPGTANSPRHF. The CDR3 coding sequence is TGCAGTGCTAGTCCTGGTACAGCCAATTCACCCCGCCACTTT. The rearrangement uses TRBV20-1 and TRBJ1-6; D ambiguous. The CDR3 is made up of 14 amino acids. The germline V gene encodes CDR1 DFQATT and CDR2 SNEGSKA (reference sequence).

There are many counts of this clonotype. The V call is TRBV29-1, the J call TRBJ1-1; D gene ambiguous. Trimming shortened V by 2 bases and J by 0 bases, and 4 bases separated the two germline ends. This CDR3 contains 12 residues. Per germline, CDR1 SQVTM and CDR2 ANQGSEA. CDR3: CSVETLNTEAFF. CDR3 in DNA: TGCAGCGTTGAAACCCTGAACACTGAAGCTTTCTTT.